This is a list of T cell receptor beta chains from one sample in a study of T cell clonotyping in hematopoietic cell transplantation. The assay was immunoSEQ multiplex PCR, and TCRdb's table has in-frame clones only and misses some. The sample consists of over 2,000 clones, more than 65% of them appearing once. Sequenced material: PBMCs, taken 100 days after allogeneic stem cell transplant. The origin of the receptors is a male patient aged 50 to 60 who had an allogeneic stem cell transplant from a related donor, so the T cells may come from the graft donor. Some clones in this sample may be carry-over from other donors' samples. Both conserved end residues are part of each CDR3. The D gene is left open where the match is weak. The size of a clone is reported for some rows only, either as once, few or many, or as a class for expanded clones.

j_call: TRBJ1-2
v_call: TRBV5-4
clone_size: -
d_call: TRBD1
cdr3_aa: CASSYPGQGGYGYTF
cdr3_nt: TGTGCCAGCAGCTACCCGGGACAGGGTGGCTATGGCTACACCTTC

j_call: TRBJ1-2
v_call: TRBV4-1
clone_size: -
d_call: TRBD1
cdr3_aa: CASSPGDREDYGYTF
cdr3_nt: TGCGCCAGCAGCCCGGGGGACAGGGAGGACTATGGCTACACCTTC

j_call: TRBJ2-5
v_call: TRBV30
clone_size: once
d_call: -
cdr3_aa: CAWSRQGEETQYF
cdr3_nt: TGTGCCTGGAGTAGGCAGGGAGAAGAGACCCAGTACTTC

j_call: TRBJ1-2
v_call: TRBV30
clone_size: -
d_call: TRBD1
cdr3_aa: CAWSVPGGGYTF
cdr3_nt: TGTGCCTGGAGTGTGCCAGGGGGAGGCTACACCTTC

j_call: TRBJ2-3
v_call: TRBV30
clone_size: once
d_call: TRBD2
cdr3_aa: CAWTLAGSTDTQYF
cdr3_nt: TGTGCCTGGACCCTAGCGGGATCCACAGATACGCAGTATTTT

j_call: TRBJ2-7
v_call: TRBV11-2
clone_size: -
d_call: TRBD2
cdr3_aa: CASSLLREVGEQYF
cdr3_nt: TGTGCCAGCAGCTTATTGCGGGAGGTCGGCGAGCAGTACTTC

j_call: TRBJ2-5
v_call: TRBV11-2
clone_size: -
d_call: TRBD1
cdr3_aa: CASSIGQGVETQYF
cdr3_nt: TGTGCCAGCAGCATAGGACAGGGTGTGGAGACCCAGTACTTC

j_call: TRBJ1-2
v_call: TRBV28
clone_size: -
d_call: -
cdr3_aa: CASSSPGDNGYTF
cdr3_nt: TGTGCCAGCAGTTCCCCGGGGGATAATGGCTACACCTTC

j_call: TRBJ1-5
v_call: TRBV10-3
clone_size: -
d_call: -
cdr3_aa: CAVQGGYSNQPQHF
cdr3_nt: TGTGCCGTTCAGGGCGGGTATAGCAATCAGCCCCAGCATTTT

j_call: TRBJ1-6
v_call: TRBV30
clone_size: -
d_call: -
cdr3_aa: CAWRGRDSSPLHF
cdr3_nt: TGTGCCTGGAGGGGGCGGGATTCATCACCCCTCCACTTT

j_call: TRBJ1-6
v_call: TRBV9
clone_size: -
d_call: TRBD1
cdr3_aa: CASSARGLTGNSPLHF
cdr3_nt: TGTGCCAGCAGCGCCAGGGGGCTGACAGGTAATTCACCCCTCCACTTT

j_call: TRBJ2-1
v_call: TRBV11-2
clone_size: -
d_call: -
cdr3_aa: CASSIGIRLDEQFF
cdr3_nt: TGTGCCAGCAGCATAGGGATACGTCTGGATGAGCAGTTCTTC

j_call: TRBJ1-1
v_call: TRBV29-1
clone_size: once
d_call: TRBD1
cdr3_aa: CSVLGQQGTEAFF
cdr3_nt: TGCAGCGTCCTGGGACAGCAGGGCACTGAAGCTTTCTTT

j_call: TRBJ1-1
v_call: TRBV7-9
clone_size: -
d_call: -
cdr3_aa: CASSSPERTVGTEAFF
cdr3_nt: TGTGCCAGCAGCTCCCCGGAACGGACAGTTGGTACTGAAGCTTTCTTT

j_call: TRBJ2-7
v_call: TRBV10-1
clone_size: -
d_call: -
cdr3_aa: CASSDGREYDEQYF
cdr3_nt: TGCGCCAGCAGTGATGGCAGGGAATACGACGAGCAGTACTTC

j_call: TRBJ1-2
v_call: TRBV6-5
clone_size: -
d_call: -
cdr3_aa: CASRQGVSGYTF
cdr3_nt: TGTGCCAGCCGGCAGGGAGTGAGTGGCTACACCTTC

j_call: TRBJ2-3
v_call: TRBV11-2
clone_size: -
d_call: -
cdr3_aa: CASSSLTPPQYF
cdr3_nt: TGTGCCAGCAGCTCTTTGACTCCCCCGCAGTATTTT

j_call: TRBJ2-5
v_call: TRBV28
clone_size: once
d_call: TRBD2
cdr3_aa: CASRRPPGLAIWGTQYF
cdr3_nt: TGTGCCAGCAGACGGCCCCCGGGACTAGCAATTTGGGGGACCCAGTACTTC

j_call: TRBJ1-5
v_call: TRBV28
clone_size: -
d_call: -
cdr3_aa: CASRPWDILLGNQPQHF
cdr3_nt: TGTGCCAGCAGACCCTGGGACATCTTACTGGGAAATCAGCCCCAGCATTTT

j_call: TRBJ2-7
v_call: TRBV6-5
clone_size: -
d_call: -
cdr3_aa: CASGGATYEQYF
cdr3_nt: TGTGCCAGCGGGGGGGCGACCTACGAGCAGTACTTC

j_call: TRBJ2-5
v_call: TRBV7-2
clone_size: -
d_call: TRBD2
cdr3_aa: CASSLALRGLAGGKETQYF
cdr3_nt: TGTGCCAGCAGCTTAGCGTTGAGGGGACTAGCGGGGGGGAAAGAGACCCAGTACTTC

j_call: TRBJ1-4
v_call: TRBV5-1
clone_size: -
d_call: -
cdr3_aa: CASTTQGLSNEKLFF
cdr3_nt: TGCGCCAGCACTACTCAAGGGTTGTCTAATGAAAAACTGTTTTTT

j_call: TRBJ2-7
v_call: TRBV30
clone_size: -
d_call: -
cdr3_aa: CAWSLGLAGQGYEQYF
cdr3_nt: TGTGCCTGGAGCCTTGGGCTAGCGGGACAGGGCTACGAGCAGTACTTC

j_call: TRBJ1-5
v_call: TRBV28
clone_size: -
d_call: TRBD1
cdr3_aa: CASSLGTGSRNQPQHF
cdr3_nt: TGTGCCAGCAGTCTAGGGACAGGGAGTCGGAATCAGCCCCAGCATTTT

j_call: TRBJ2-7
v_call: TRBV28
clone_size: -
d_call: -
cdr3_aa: CASSPGLGLARYEQYF
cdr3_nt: TGTGCCAGCAGTCCAGGACTCGGGCTAGCGCGATACGAGCAGTACTTC

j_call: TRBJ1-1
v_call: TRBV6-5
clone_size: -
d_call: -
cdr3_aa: CASSYRGSNTEAFF
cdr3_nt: TGTGCCAGCAGTTACAGGGGGTCGAACACTGAAGCTTTCTTT

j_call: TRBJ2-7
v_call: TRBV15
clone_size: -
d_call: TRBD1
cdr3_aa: CATSGRGLGEQYF
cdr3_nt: TGTGCCACCAGCGGAAGGGGGCTTGGCGAGCAGTACTTC

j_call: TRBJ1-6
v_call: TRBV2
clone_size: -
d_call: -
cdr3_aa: CAGCSIDNSPLHF
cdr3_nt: TGTGCCGGTTGCAGCATAGACAATTCACCCCTCCACTTT